This TCR beta chain was obtained from a study of T-cell reconstitution after alpha-beta-depleted transplantation in children. This sample's TCRbeta library carried unique molecular identifier barcodes. TCRdb redid the calling of the PCR reads with MiXCR, one entry per CDR3 protein. Of 420,000 or so distinct CDR3 sequences in the sample, about 11% were seen once. This clonotype was counted a few times. Between the trimmed V and J ends, which lost 4 bases and 5 bases, there was a span of 18 bases. The CDR3 has 15 amino acids. Germline CDR1 and CDR2: SEHNR and FQNEAQ (reference sequence). The sequence came from a human donor who donated a stem cell graft to a child with acute myeloid leukemia. The chain has TRBV7-9 and TRBJ2-7, with D possibly being TRBD1 (5 bases). The sample in question was PBMCs from the stem cell graft donor, obtained from the stem cell graft. CDR3 DNA sequence: TGTGCCAGCAGCTCCCGAAGAGGACAAAACCACGAGCAGTACTTC. Translation: CASSSRRGQNHEQYF.